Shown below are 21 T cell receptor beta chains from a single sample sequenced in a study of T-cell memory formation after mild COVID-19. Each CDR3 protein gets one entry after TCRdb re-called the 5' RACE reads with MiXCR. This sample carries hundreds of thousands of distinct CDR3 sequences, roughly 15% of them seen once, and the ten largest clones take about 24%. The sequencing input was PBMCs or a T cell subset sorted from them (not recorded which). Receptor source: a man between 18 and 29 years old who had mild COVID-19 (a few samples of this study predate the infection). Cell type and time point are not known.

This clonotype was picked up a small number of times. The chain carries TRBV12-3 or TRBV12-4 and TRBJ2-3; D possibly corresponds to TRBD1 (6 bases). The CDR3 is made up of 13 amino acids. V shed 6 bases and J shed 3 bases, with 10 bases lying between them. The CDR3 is CASRQGWTDTQYF. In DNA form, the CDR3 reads TGTGCCAGCAGACAGGGTTGGACAGATACGCAGTATTTT.

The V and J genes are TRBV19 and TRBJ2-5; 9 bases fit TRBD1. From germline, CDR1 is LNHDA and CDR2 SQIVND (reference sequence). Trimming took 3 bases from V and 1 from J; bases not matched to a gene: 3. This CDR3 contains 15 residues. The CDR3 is CASSMGQGSQETQYF. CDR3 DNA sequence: TGTGCCAGTAGTATGGGACAGGGCTCCCAAGAGACCCAGTACTTC. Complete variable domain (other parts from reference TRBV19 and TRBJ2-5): DGGITQSPKYLFRKEGQNVTLSCEQNLNHDAMYWYRQDPGQGLRLIYYSQIVNDFQKGDIAEGYSVSREKKESFPLTVTSAQKNPTAFYLCASSMGQGSQETQYFGPGTRLLVL.

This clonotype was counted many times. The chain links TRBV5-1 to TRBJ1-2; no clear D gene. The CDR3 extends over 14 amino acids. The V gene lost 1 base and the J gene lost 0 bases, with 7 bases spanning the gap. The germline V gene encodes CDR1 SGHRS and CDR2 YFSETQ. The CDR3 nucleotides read TGCGCCAGCAGCTTGACGGAAGCTAACTATGGCTACACCTTC. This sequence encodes CASSLTEANYGYTF.

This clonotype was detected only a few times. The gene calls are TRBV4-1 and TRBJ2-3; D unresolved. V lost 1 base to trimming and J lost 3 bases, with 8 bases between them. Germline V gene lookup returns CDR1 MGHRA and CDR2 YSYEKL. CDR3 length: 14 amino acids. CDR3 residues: CASSQGWGTDTQYF. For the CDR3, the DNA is TGCGCCAGCAGCCAAGGGTGGGGAACAGATACGCAGTATTTT.

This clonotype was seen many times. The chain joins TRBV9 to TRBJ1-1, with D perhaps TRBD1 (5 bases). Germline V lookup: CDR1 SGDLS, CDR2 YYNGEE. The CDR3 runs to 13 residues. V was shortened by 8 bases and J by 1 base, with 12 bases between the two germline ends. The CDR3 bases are TGTGCCAGTAGTCAGGGTCCGAACACTGAAGCTTTCTTT. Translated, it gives CASSQGPNTEAFF.

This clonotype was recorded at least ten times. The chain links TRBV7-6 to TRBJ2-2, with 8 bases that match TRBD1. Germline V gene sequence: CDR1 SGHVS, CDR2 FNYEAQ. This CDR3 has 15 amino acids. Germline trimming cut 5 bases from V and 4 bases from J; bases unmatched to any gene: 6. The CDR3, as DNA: TGTGCCAGCAGCGTTGGACAGGGTGGCACCGGGGAGCTGTTTTTT. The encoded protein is CASSVGQGGTGELFF.

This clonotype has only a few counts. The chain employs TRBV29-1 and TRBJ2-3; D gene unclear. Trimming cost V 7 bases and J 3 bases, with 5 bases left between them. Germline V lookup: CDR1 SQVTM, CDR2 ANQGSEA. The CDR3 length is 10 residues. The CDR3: CSAWTDTQYF. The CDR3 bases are TGCAGCGCTTGGACAGATACGCAGTATTTT.

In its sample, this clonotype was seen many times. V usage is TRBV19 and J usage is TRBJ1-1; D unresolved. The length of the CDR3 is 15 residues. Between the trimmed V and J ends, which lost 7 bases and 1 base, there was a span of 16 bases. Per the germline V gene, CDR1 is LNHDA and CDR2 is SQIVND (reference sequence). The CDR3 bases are TGTGCCAGTATCCCCGGGTTGGGGAGGAACACTGAAGCTTTCTTT. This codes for CASIPGLGRNTEAFF.

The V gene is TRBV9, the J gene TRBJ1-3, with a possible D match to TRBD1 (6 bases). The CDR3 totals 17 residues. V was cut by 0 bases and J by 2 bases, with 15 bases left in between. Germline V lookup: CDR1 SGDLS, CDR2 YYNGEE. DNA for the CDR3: TGTGCCAGCAGCGTAGCCCCTCTGACAGGAGCTGGAAACACCATATATTTT. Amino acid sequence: CASSVAPLTGAGNTIYF.

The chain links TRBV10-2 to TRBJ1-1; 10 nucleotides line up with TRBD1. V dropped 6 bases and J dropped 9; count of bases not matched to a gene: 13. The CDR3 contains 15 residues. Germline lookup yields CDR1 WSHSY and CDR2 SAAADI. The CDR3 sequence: CASSPVRGTGDQAFF. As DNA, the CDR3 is TGCGCCAGCAGCCCAGTGAGAGGGACAGGGGACCAAGCTTTCTTT.

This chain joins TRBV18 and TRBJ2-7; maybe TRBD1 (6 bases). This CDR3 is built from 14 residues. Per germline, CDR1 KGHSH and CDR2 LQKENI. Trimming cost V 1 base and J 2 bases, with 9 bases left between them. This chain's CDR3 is CASSPQQGTYEQYF. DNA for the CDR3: TGTGCCAGCTCACCACAACAGGGCACCTACGAGCAGTACTTC. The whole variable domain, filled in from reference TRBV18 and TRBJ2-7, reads NAGVMQNPRHLVRRRGQEARLRCSPMKGHSHVYWYRQLPEEGLKFMVYLQKENIIDESGMPKERFSAEFPKEGPSILRIQQVVRGDSAAYFCASSPQQGTYEQYFGPGTRLTVT.

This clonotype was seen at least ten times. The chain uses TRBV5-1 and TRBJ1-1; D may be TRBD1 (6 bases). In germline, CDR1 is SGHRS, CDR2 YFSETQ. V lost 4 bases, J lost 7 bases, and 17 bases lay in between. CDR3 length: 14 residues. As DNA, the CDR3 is TGCGCCAGCAGCCGACAGCAGGGGTGGGGTGAAGCTTTCTTT. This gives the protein CASSRQQGWGEAFF.

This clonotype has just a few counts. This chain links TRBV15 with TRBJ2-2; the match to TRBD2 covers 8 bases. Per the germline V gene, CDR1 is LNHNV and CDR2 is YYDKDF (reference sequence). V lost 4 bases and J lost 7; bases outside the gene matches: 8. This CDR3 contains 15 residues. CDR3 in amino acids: CATSTGTRVGGELFF. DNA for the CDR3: TGTGCCACCAGCACCGGGACTAGGGTTGGCGGGGAGCTGTTTTTT.

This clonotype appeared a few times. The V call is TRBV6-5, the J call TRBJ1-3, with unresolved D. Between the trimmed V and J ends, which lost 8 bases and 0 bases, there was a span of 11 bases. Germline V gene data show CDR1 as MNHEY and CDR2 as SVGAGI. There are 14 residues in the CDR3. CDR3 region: CASRLGPSGNTIYF. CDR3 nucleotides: TGTGCCAGCCGTCTAGGTCCCTCTGGAAACACCATATATTTT.

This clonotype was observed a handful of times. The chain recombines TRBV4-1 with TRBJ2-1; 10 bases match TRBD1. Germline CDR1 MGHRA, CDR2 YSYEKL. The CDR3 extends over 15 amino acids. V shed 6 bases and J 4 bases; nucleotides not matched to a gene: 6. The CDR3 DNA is TGCGCCAGCAGTCGAGGGACAGGGGATTACAATGAGCAGTTCTTC. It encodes CASSRGTGDYNEQFF.

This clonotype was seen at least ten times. Here the CDR3 DNA reads TGTGCCAGCAGCTCCGGACTGCTGCCAGATACGCAGTATTTT. As protein: CASSSGLLPDTQYF. The chain joins TRBV7-2 to TRBJ2-3, with D perhaps TRBD2 (5 bases). CDR3 length equals 14 residues. Trimming removed 4 bases at V and 4 bases at J, with 12 bases between. CDR1 and CDR2 (germline): SGHTA, FQGNSA.

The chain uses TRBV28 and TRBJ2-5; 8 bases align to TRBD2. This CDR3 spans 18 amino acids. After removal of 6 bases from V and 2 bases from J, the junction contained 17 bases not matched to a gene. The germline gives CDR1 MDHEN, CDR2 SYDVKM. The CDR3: CASSGDLGSGGDQETQYF. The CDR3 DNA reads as TGTGCCAGCAGCGGTGACCTGGGGAGCGGGGGAGATCAAGAGACCCAGTACTTC.

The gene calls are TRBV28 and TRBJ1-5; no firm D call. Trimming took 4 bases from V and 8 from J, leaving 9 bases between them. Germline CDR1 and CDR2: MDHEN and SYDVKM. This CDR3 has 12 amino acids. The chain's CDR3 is CASSSPGKPQHF. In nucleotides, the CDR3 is TGTGCCAGCAGTTCCCCGGGGAAGCCCCAGCATTTT.

The CDR3, as DNA: TGTGCCAGCACCGCTAGCGGGGCGGACTACGAGCAGTACTTC. Translation gives CASTASGADYEQYF. The chain is built from TRBV7-2 and TRBJ2-7, with TRBD2 matching over 9 bases. Germline V lookup: CDR1 SGHTA, CDR2 FQGNSA. With 7 bases clipped from V and 3 bases from J, the junction kept 7 bases outside the gene matches. There are 14 residues in the CDR3.

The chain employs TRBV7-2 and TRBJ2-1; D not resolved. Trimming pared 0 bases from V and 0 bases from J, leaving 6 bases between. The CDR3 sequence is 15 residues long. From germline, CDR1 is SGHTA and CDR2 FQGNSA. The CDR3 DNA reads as TGTGCCAGCAGCTTAGCGGAAAGCTCCTACAATGAGCAGTTCTTC. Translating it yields CASSLAESSYNEQFF.

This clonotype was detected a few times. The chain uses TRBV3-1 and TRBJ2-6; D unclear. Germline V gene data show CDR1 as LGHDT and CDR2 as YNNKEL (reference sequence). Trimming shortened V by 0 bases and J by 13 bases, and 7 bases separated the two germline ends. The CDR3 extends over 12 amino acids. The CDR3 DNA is TGTGCCAGCAGCCAAGATCTAGGGGTCCTGACTTTC. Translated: CASSQDLGVLTF.